This T cell receptor beta chain was documented in a study of blood T cells in healthy people across ages. Across the study: For every two T cells, template switching captured about one barcoded beta molecule.

In its sample, this clonotype was seen a few times. The second PCR ran about 7 to 12 cycles with a sample-barcoded 5' primer and J-beta primers. From each sample, at least 2.5 million paired-end reads containing CDR3 were obtained. TCRdb reanalysed the 5' RACE reads using MiXCR and keeps one entry per CDR3 protein. This sample has roughly 560,000 distinct CDR3 sequences, with 24% found just once. The CDR3 covers 14 residues. These same data were also listed under a study on T cells of mothers and their children. Per that study: Healthy Caucasian mothers, a few in number, and their six children were the donors.

The sample was blood. The chain employs TRBV21-1 and TRBJ2-1. TRBV21-1 is deemed a pseudogene. The sequence came from a boy aged 5-17 years in good health. The CDR3 is CASSTASFYNEQFF. For the CDR3, the DNA is TGTGCCAGCAGCACTGCTAGCTTTTACAATGAGCAGTTCTTC.